The next 5 T cell receptor beta chains were all read from a single sample in a study of spatial heterogeneity in lung cancer. Time point noted: sample taken at primary tumor resection. Without sorting, whole RNA was sequenced from tumor, nontumor lung or frozen PBMC. Each CDR3 protein is one row after TCRdb ran MiXCR on the 5' RACE reads. This table holds 30,000 to 45,000 distinct CDR3 sequences, 6.5% to 9.5% found once. Sequenced material: PBMCs, taken at surgery. These receptors were obtained from a male donor with early-stage non-small cell lung cancer.

This clonotype was detected only a few times. The chain has TRBV20-1 and TRBJ1-5; the D is unclear. Germline V CDR1 and CDR2: DFQATT, SNEGSKA (reference sequence). The CDR3 loop spans 14 amino acids. V lost 3 bases and J lost 0, with 9 bases in between. In DNA, the CDR3 is TGCAGTGCTAGGCCCTCCGTTAGCAATCAGCCCCAGCATTTT. This translates into CSARPSVSNQPQHF.

This clonotype was recorded a few times. This chain connects TRBV7-8 to TRBJ2-1; 7 nucleotides line up with TRBD1. The CDR3 is 14 residues long. V lost 4 bases to trimming and J lost 9 bases; unmatched junction nucleotides: 9. Germline assignment: CDR1 SGHVS and CDR2 FQNEAQ. CDR3 amino acids: CASSSTGLRSEQFF. Here the CDR3 DNA reads TGTGCCAGCAGCTCGACAGGGTTACGTAGTGAGCAGTTCTTC. Full variable domain (rest looked up from reference TRBV7-8 and TRBJ2-1): GAGVSQSPRYKVAKRGQDVALRCDPISGHVSLFWYQQALGQGPEFLTYFQNEAQLDKSGLPSDRFFAERPEGSVSTLKIQRTQQEDSAVYLCASSSTGLRSEQFFGPGTRLTVL.

The chain joins TRBV9 to TRBJ2-5; 7 positions agree with TRBD2. In germline, CDR1 is SGDLS, CDR2 YYNGEE. The V gene end was trimmed by 0 bases and the J gene end by 5 bases; junction bases not matched to a gene: 4. The CDR3 consists of 14 residues. The CDR3 loop is CASSVGAGAETQYF. For the CDR3, the DNA is TGTGCCAGCAGCGTAGGCGCGGGAGCGGAGACCCAGTACTTC.

This clonotype was counted at least ten times. The V and J genes are TRBV18 and TRBJ1-6, with no clear D. The CDR3 length is 15 residues. V was clipped by 3 bases and J by 0 bases, with 6 bases between them. The germline gives CDR1 KGHSH, CDR2 LQKENI. The chain's CDR3 is CASSPISSYNSPLHF. The CDR3 DNA sequence: TGTGCCAGCTCACCGATTAGCTCCTATAATTCACCCCTCCACTTT.

About this clonotype itself: Given a much more abundant clone one base away, this may be a read error. This CDR3 is CASRTSTDTHYF. As DNA, the CDR3 is TGTGCCAGCAGGACTTCCACAGATACGCACTATTTT. The rearrangement uses TRBV12-3 or TRBV12-4 and TRBJ2-3; D unclear. This CDR3 has 12 residues.